Listed here are 27 T cell receptor beta chains from one sample, sequenced in a study of cytomegalovirus exposure and HLA in healthy donors. Primers: 60 Vbeta forward and 13 Jbeta reverse. Assay used: immunoSEQ multiplex PCR; TCRdb lists only in-frame clones, some missing. The table lists some 140,000 clones, 77% of them singletons. The sequenced material came from PBMCs. All receptors come from a man aged 30 to 45 in good health and CMV-seronegative.

This clone was found once. The J gene is TRBJ2-7, the V gene TRBV5-4, with 10 positions matching TRBD2. The junction had 5 bases not matched to a gene; V was cut back by 3 bases and J by 2 bases. Germline V gene data show CDR1 as SGHNT and CDR2 as YYREEE (reference sequence). The CDR3 spans 15 residues. The CDR3 here is CASSSGTSAPYEQYF. The CDR3 nucleotides read TGTGCCAGCAGCTCCGGGACTAGCGCTCCCTACGAGCAGTACTTC.

This clone was seen only a few times. The chain has TRBV4-1 and TRBJ2-2; D perhaps matches TRBD2 (7 bases). Trimming stripped 1 base from V and 1 base from J, with 13 bases between. CDR1 and CDR2 (germline): MGHRA, YSYEKL. The CDR3 is made up of 17 amino acids. The DNA of the CDR3 is TGCGCCAGCAGCCAAGTTGGGGGGGGACAGAACACCGGGGAGCTGTTTTTT. Translated: CASSQVGGGQNTGELFF.

This clone has a handful of counts. The chain couples TRBV6-1 to TRBJ1-1; 10 bases match TRBD1. V lost 10 bases to trimming and J lost 3 bases; unmatched junction nucleotides: 5. In germline, CDR1 is MNHNS, CDR2 SASEGT. The CDR3 runs to 13 residues. CDR3 bases: TGTGCCACCCCAGGACAGGGGGACACTGAAGCTTTCTTT. Amino acids: CATPGQGDTEAFF.

The rearrangement joins TRBV28 to TRBJ1-2, with 8 nucleotides matching TRBD1. Germline V gives CDR1 MDHEN, CDR2 SYDVKM. The CDR3 loop spans 12 amino acids. V shed 8 bases and J 4 bases; nucleotides not matched to a gene: 3. CDR3 bases: TGTGCCAGCCACACAGGGGGCTATGGCTACACCTTC. Residues: CASHTGGYGYTF.

The V call is TRBV25-1, the J call TRBJ1-2, with 7 bases aligning to TRBD1. The V gene's germline CDR1 is MGHDK and CDR2 SYGVNS. The length of the CDR3 is 15 residues. The V gene end was trimmed by 6 bases and the J gene end by 4 bases; junction bases not matched to a gene: 11. The CDR3 here is CASSEGGGFFYGYTF. Here the CDR3 DNA reads TGTGCCAGCAGCGAAGGGGGCGGCTTTTTCTATGGCTACACCTTC.

V usage is TRBV27 and J usage is TRBJ1-4, with D possibly matching TRBD1 (6 bases). The CDR3 has 14 amino acids. Trimming removed 6 bases from V and 4 bases from J, with 12 bases in between. Germline loops: CDR1 MNHEY, CDR2 SMNVEV (reference sequence). CDR3 DNA: TGTGCCAGCAGGCCACAGGGTAGTAATGAAAAACTGTTTTTT. This gives the protein CASRPQGSNEKLFF.

CDR3 DNA: TGCGCCAGCAACCCGGACAGCTACACTGAAGCTTTCTTT. Protein: CASNPDSYTEAFF. The rearrangement uses TRBV5-1 and TRBJ1-1; TRBD1 might be the D (6 bases). CDR1 SGHRS and CDR2 YFSETQ come from the germline V gene. CDR3 length equals 13 residues. V gave up 6 bases and J gave up 3 bases, with 12 bases separating them.

The V call is TRBV6-5, the J call TRBJ2-2, with D possibly being TRBD1 (6 bases). Looked up from germline, CDR1 is MNHEY and CDR2 is SVGAGI. V shed 4 bases and J shed 1 base, with 10 bases lying between them. The CDR3 has 15 amino acids. CDR3 region: CASSSMGQNTGELFF. CDR3 nucleotides: TGTGCCAGCAGTTCCATGGGACAGAACACCGGGGAGCTGTTTTTT.

This chain connects TRBV27 to TRBJ2-7, with 10 bases aligning to TRBD1. The germline V gene encodes CDR1 MNHEY and CDR2 SMNVEV (reference sequence). Germline trimming cut 5 bases from V and 0 bases from J; bases unmatched to any gene: 7. This CDR3 region has 16 residues. CDR3 loop: CASSPGTGASSYEQYF. CDR3 DNA sequence: TGTGCCAGCAGTCCCGGGACAGGGGCAAGCTCCTACGAGCAGTACTTC.

This clone was picked up one time. The V call is TRBV2, the J call TRBJ1-3, with D tentatively TRBD1 (6 bases). The CDR3 length is 17 residues. Trimming shortened V by 3 bases and J by 3 bases, and 18 bases separated the two germline ends. The V gene's germline CDR1 is SNHLY and CDR2 FYNNEI. The CDR3 is CASSEAEGERDGNTIYF. The DNA of the CDR3 is TGTGCCAGCAGTGAGGCTGAGGGGGAGCGCGATGGAAACACCATATATTTT.

The chain joins TRBV2 to TRBJ2-1; TRBD2 matches at 7 bases. The CDR3 runs 19 residues. After removal of 4 bases from V and 2 bases from J, the junction contained 17 bases not matched to a gene. Germline V lookup: CDR1 SNHLY, CDR2 FYNNEI. DNA of the CDR3: TGTGCCAGCAGTGTTTTCAGACCGCGGTGGGAGGGAACCTACAATGAGCAGTTCTTC. Translated, it gives CASSVFRPRWEGTYNEQFF.

This clone was observed once. The chain uses TRBV30 and TRBJ2-6, with 7 bases that match TRBD1. The CDR3 covers 14 residues. CDR1 is GTSNPN, CDR2 SVGIG, per germline (reference sequence). The V and J ends lost 5 bases and 0 bases, in that order; junction bases with no gene match: 1. The CDR3 coding sequence is TGTGCCTGGGACAGGGTCTCTGGGGCCAACGTCCTGACTTTC. Protein: CAWDRVSGANVLTF.

The gene calls are TRBV11-1 and TRBJ2-1; tentative D call: TRBD1 (6 bases). The V and J ends lost 1 base and 6 bases respectively, with 7 bases between them. CDR1 SGHAT and CDR2 FQDESV come from the germline V gene (reference sequence). The CDR3 loop spans 13 amino acids. CDR3 bases: TGTGCCAGCAGCTTAGGGGACACCAATGAGCAGTTCTTC. This codes for CASSLGDTNEQFF.

The V call is TRBV28, the J call TRBJ2-2; TRBD1 matches 10 bases. This CDR3 comprises 15 residues. Unmatched junction bases numbered 5, after V lost 4 bases and J lost 6 bases. Germline V gene sequence: CDR1 MDHEN, CDR2 SYDVKM. The CDR3: CASSSTGTGAGELFF. The CDR3 DNA reads as TGTGCCAGCAGTTCCACCGGGACAGGGGCCGGGGAGCTGTTTTTT.

The chain uses TRBV29-1 and TRBJ2-5; 9 positions match TRBD2. The germline gives CDR1 SQVTM, CDR2 ANQGSEA. The ends lost 4 bases at V and 4 bases at J; junction bases unmatched: 7. The CDR3 extends over 14 amino acids. CDR3 DNA: TGCAGCGTTGCGGCGACTAGCGGCCGAGAGACCCAGTACTTC. It yields the protein CSVAATSGRETQYF.

On this clone: Other nucleotide sequences from this sample produce the same CDR3. The J gene is TRBJ2-1, the V gene TRBV4-1; a weak D match, TRBD2 (5 bases). The V gene's germline CDR1 is MGHRA and CDR2 YSYEKL. Trimming removed 4 bases from V and 0 bases from J, with 10 bases in between. This CDR3 contains 15 residues. The CDR3: CASSPSGSSYNEQFF. In nucleotides, the CDR3 is TGCGCCAGCAGCCCAAGCGGCAGCTCCTACAATGAGCAGTTCTTC.

For this clone: A read error may account for a junction end that differs from germline. V gene TRBV9 combines with J gene TRBJ1-2; a possible D gene is TRBD1 (6 bases). This CDR3 spans 16 amino acids. Per germline, CDR1 SGDLS and CDR2 YYNGEE. The CDR3 spells CASSVSLGGLDYGYPF. CDR3 DNA sequence: TGTGCCAGCAGCGTCTCCTTAGGGGGATTAGACTATGGCTACCCCTTC. Full variable domain (outside the CDR3, taken from reference TRBV9 and TRBJ1-2): DSGVTQTPKHLITATGQRVTLRCSPRSGDLSVYWYQQSLDQGLQFLIQYYNGEERAKGNILERFSAQQFPDLHSELNLSSLELGDSALYFCASSVSLGGLDYGYPFGSGTRLTVV.

The V and J genes are TRBV7-9 and TRBJ2-7; 7 nucleotides line up with TRBD2. V was pared by 4 bases and J by 5 bases, with 14 bases of the junction left unmatched. The CDR3 length is 16 residues. Germline CDR1 is SEHNR and CDR2 is FQNEAQ (reference sequence). CDR3 region: CASSSTPGLSIHEQYF. The CDR3, as DNA: TGTGCCAGCAGCTCAACTCCGGGACTATCAATCCACGAGCAGTACTTC. Looking up the rest from reference TRBV7-9 and TRBJ2-7 gives the full variable domain: DTGVSQNPRHKITKRGQNVTFRCDPISEHNRLYWYRQTLGQGPEFLTYFQNEAQLEKSRLLSDRFSAERPKGSFSTLEIQRTEQGDSAMYLCASSSTPGLSIHEQYFGPGTRLTVT.

This CDR3 is CASLSHGTSGRGNEQFF. DNA of the CDR3: TGTGCCAGCCTTTCTCATGGGACTAGCGGGAGGGGTAATGAGCAGTTCTTC. The chain carries TRBV27 and TRBJ2-1, with 16 bases matching TRBD2. The CDR3 length is 17 residues. Germline assignment: CDR1 MNHEY and CDR2 SMNVEV (reference sequence). Trimming at V came to 8 bases and at J to 7 bases, leaving 11 bases not matched to a gene.

The V and J genes are TRBV5-5 and TRBJ2-7; 10 nucleotides line up with TRBD1. V lost 2 bases to trimming and J lost 2 bases; unmatched junction nucleotides: 1. Looked up from germline, CDR1 is SGHKS and CDR2 is YYEKEE (reference sequence). The CDR3 has 14 residues. The CDR3: CASSFGTGAYEQYF. In nucleotides, the CDR3 is TGTGCCAGCAGCTTCGGGACAGGGGCCTACGAGCAGTACTTC.

CDR3 sequence (DNA): TGTGCCAGCAGCCAAAAGACAGGACTGGCCACAGATACGCAGTATTTT. Its translation: CASSQKTGLATDTQYF. V is TRBV4-2 and J is TRBJ2-3, with D possibly being TRBD1 (6 bases). V lost 2 bases, J lost 2 bases, and 14 bases lay in between. Germline V gene sequence: CDR1 LGHNA, CDR2 YNFKEQ. This CDR3 has 16 amino acids.

V and J are TRBV5-1 and TRBJ1-2; weak D call: TRBD1 (5 bases). The length of the CDR3 is 15 residues. Trimming took 4 bases from V and 8 from J, leaving 21 bases between them. CDR1 and CDR2 from the germline V gene are SGHRS and YFSETQ. CDR3 in amino acids: CASSPGWGVQFGYTF. The CDR3 DNA reads as TGCGCCAGCAGCCCCGGGTGGGGGGTCCAATTCGGCTACACCTTC.

The CDR3 DNA reads TGCGCCAGCAGTCAGGGACAGGGGACCTCTGGCTACACCTTC. Protein: CASSQGQGTSGYTF. The V call is TRBV5-1, the J call TRBJ1-2; 10 positions agree with TRBD1. With V trimmed by 5 bases and J by 7 bases, 8 bases remained unmatched. CDR1 is SGHRS and CDR2 is YFSETQ in the germline V gene. This CDR3 has 14 amino acids.

This sequence joins TRBV29-1 and TRBJ2-7; 9 bases agree with TRBD1. Unmatched junction bases numbered 5, after V lost 4 bases and J lost 1 base. This CDR3 comprises 14 residues. CDR1 SQVTM and CDR2 ANQGSEA come from the germline V gene. The CDR3 region has the DNA TGCAGCGTTGTCTCGGGACAGGGTTCCTACGAGCAGTACTTC. This sequence encodes CSVVSGQGSYEQYF.

The rearrangement joins TRBV11-2 to TRBJ2-3; D is uncertain. This CDR3 has 14 residues. V lost 3 bases and J 2 bases, leaving 9 bases between the germline ends. Germline V gene sequence: CDR1 SGHAT, CDR2 FQNNGV. For the CDR3, the DNA is TGTGCCAGCAGCTTTGAGTATTTCACAGATACGCAGTATTTT. Its protein product is CASSFEYFTDTQYF.

The rearrangement links TRBV6-1 to TRBJ2-1, with D maybe TRBD2 (6 bases). This CDR3 is 12 amino acids long. Germline assignment: CDR1 MNHNS and CDR2 SASEGT. The V and J ends lost 4 bases and 6 bases respectively, with 7 bases between them. CDR3 amino acids: CASSGDSNEQFF. The CDR3 DNA sequence: TGTGCCAGCAGTGGGGACTCCAATGAGCAGTTCTTC.

This clone was observed a few times. V and J are TRBV5-1 and TRBJ2-3; maybe TRBD2 (5 bases). Trimming took off 2 bases at V and 2 bases at J, with 15 bases between the two ends. CDR1 SGHRS and CDR2 YFSETQ come from the germline V gene. CDR3 length: 16 residues. CDR3 sequence: CASSFREVGNTDTQYF. The CDR3 DNA reads as TGCGCCAGCAGCTTCCGGGAAGTGGGGAACACAGATACGCAGTATTTT. Complete variable domain (other parts from reference TRBV5-1 and TRBJ2-3): KAGVTQTPRYLIKTRGQQVTLSCSPISGHRSVSWYQQTPGQGLQFLFEYFSETQRNKGNFPGRFSGRQFSNSRSEMNVSTLELGDSALYLCASSFREVGNTDTQYFGPGTRLTVL.